These T cell receptor beta chains were read from a single sample in a study of Ad26.COV2.S vaccination and SARS-CoV-2 variants. Produced via immunoSEQ multiplex PCR; TCRdb's table is partial and in-frame only. Altogether roughly 100,000 clones are present, around 80% being singletons, with the ten largest covering roughly 17%. The starting material was peripheral blood, obtained after recovery from COVID-19. The receptor set was obtained from a human donor who had recovered from COVID-19. Each CDR3 is given with its conserved first and last residue. D genes are given only for firm matches. Size is stated for part of the rows, as once, few or many counts, or as a class when the clone is expanded.

abundance: NA; d_gene: NA; v_gene: TRBV19; j_gene: TRBJ2-3; CDR3aa: CASSIVGGRSRTDTQYF; CDR3nt: TGTGCCAGTAGTATAGTAGGTGGCAGGTCACGCACAGATACGCAGTATTTT
abundance: NA; d_gene: TRBD1; v_gene: TRBV28; j_gene: TRBJ2-7; CDR3aa: CASERTGGDEQYF; CDR3nt: TGTGCCAGCGAACGGACAGGGGGCGACGAGCAGTACTTC
abundance: NA; d_gene: NA; v_gene: TRBV10-3; j_gene: TRBJ2-7; CDR3aa: CAIRDISGSYEQYF; CDR3nt: TGTGCCATCAGGGACATATCGGGCTCCTACGAGCAGTACTTC
abundance: NA; d_gene: NA; v_gene: TRBV27; j_gene: TRBJ2-7; CDR3aa: CASSFKLLAGLSYEQYF; CDR3nt: TGTGCCAGCAGTTTTAAGCTCCTTGCAGGCCTGTCCTACGAGCAGTACTTC
abundance: NA; d_gene: TRBD1; v_gene: TRBV6-5; j_gene: TRBJ2-7; CDR3aa: CASAPGQGIYEQYF; CDR3nt: TGTGCCAGCGCACCGGGACAGGGGATTTACGAGCAGTACTTC
abundance: NA; d_gene: NA; v_gene: TRBV20-1; j_gene: TRBJ1-2; CDR3aa: CSARVGRGYTF; CDR3nt: TGCAGTGCTAGAGTGGGGAGAGGCTACACCTTC
abundance: NA; d_gene: TRBD1; v_gene: TRBV11-2; j_gene: TRBJ2-1; CDR3aa: CASSSDRANYNEQFF; CDR3nt: TGTGCCAGCAGCTCCGACAGGGCAAACTACAATGAGCAGTTCTTC
abundance: NA; d_gene: NA; v_gene: TRBV28; j_gene: TRBJ2-3; CDR3aa: CASTSAFVTDTQYF; CDR3nt: TGTGCCAGCACCTCCGCTTTTGTTACAGATACGCAGTATTTT
abundance: NA; d_gene: NA; v_gene: TRBV19; j_gene: TRBJ2-1; CDR3aa: CASSTERGAPYNEQFF; CDR3nt: TGTGCCAGTAGTACGGAACGGGGGGCACCCTACAATGAGCAGTTCTTC
abundance: medium-sized; d_gene: TRBD2; v_gene: TRBV27; j_gene: TRBJ2-5; CDR3aa: CASSSVPGLAEETQYF; CDR3nt: TGTGCCAGCAGTTCCGTTCCGGGACTAGCGGAAGAGACCCAGTACTTC
abundance: NA; d_gene: NA; v_gene: TRBV7-9; j_gene: TRBJ2-1; CDR3aa: CASSRGGLNNEQFF; CDR3nt: TGTGCCAGCAGCCGAGGGGGGCTTAATAATGAGCAGTTCTTC
abundance: NA; d_gene: TRBD1; v_gene: TRBV5-4; j_gene: TRBJ2-5; CDR3aa: CASSLESTGGETQYF; CDR3nt: TGTGCCAGCAGCTTGGAAAGCACAGGGGGGGAGACCCAGTACTTC
abundance: NA; d_gene: TRBD1; v_gene: TRBV24-1; j_gene: TRBJ2-2; CDR3aa: CATSDRTGGLMDTGELFF; CDR3nt: TGTGCCACCAGTGATCGGACAGGGGGCCTAATGGACACCGGGGAGCTGTTTTTT
abundance: NA; d_gene: TRBD1; v_gene: TRBV7-2; j_gene: TRBJ1-2; CDR3aa: CASSPRRGRDGYTF; CDR3nt: TGTGCCAGCAGCCCTAGAAGGGGGCGGGATGGCTACACCTTC
abundance: NA; d_gene: NA; v_gene: TRBV4-1; j_gene: TRBJ2-7; CDR3aa: CASSQWGQSYEQYF; CDR3nt: TGCGCCAGCAGCCAATGGGGACAATCCTACGAGCAGTACTTC
abundance: NA; d_gene: TRBD2; v_gene: TRBV9; j_gene: TRBJ2-3; CDR3aa: CASSRGVGADTQYF; CDR3nt: TGTGCCAGCAGCCGGGGGGTCGGGGCAGATACGCAGTATTTT
abundance: NA; d_gene: NA; v_gene: TRBV6-5; j_gene: TRBJ1-1; CDR3aa: CASSYSGSRAFF; CDR3nt: TGTGCCAGCAGTTACTCAGGGAGTAGAGCTTTCTTT
abundance: NA; d_gene: NA; v_gene: TRBV12-5; j_gene: TRBJ2-2; CDR3aa: CASVRGDTNTGELFF; CDR3nt: TGTGCTAGTGTCAGAGGGGACACGAACACCGGGGAGCTGTTTTTT
abundance: NA; d_gene: NA; v_gene: TRBV28; j_gene: TRBJ2-7; CDR3aa: CASRIRGVSYF; CDR3nt: TGTGCCAGCAGAATTAGGGGGGTTTCGTACTTC
abundance: few; d_gene: TRBD1; v_gene: TRBV19; j_gene: TRBJ2-7; CDR3aa: CASSTRTGATSYEQYF; CDR3nt: TGTGCCAGTAGTACCCGGACAGGGGCCACCTCCTACGAGCAGTACTTC
abundance: NA; d_gene: TRBD1; v_gene: TRBV30; j_gene: TRBJ2-7; CDR3aa: CAPLPSGTGDSYEQYF; CDR3nt: TGTGCCCCACTTCCTTCCGGGACAGGGGATTCCTACGAGCAGTACTTC
abundance: NA; d_gene: TRBD1; v_gene: TRBV7-2; j_gene: TRBJ2-1; CDR3aa: CASNIKTGGNEQFF; CDR3nt: TGTGCCAGCAACATAAAGACAGGGGGAAATGAGCAGTTCTTC
abundance: NA; d_gene: NA; v_gene: TRBV11-1; j_gene: TRBJ2-1; CDR3aa: CASSLGQGSYNEQFF; CDR3nt: TGTGCCAGCAGCTTAGGGCAGGGTAGCTACAATGAGCAGTTCTTC
abundance: few; d_gene: TRBD1; v_gene: TRBV19; j_gene: TRBJ1-6; CDR3aa: CASTGGSGSYNSPLHF; CDR3nt: TGTGCCAGCACAGGGGGCAGTGGCTCCTATAATTCACCCCTCCACTTT
abundance: NA; d_gene: NA; v_gene: TRBV18; j_gene: TRBJ2-7; CDR3aa: CASSKDSYEQYF; CDR3nt: TGTGCCAGCTCAAAAGACAGCTACGAGCAGTACTTC
abundance: NA; d_gene: NA; v_gene: TRBV28; j_gene: TRBJ2-7; CDR3aa: CASSDVGYEQYF; CDR3nt: TGTGCCAGCAGTGACGTGGGGTACGAGCAGTACTTC
abundance: NA; d_gene: NA; v_gene: TRBV29-1; j_gene: TRBJ2-1; CDR3aa: CSVIYNEQFF; CDR3nt: TGCAGCGTCATTTACAATGAGCAGTTCTTC
abundance: NA; d_gene: TRBD1; v_gene: TRBV23-1; j_gene: TRBJ1-6; CDR3aa: CASRGLQGTCHSPLHF; CDR3nt: TGCGCCAGCAGGGGATTACAGGGGACGTGTCATTCACCCCTCCACTTT
abundance: NA; d_gene: NA; v_gene: TRBV5-1; j_gene: TRBJ2-7; CDR3aa: CASNSGFSYEQYF; CDR3nt: TGCGCCAGCAACTCGGGCTTCTCCTACGAGCAGTACTTC
abundance: NA; d_gene: NA; v_gene: TRBV30; j_gene: TRBJ2-5; CDR3aa: CAWISEYQETQYF; CDR3nt: TGTGCCTGGATATCCGAGTACCAAGAGACCCAGTACTTC
abundance: NA; d_gene: NA; v_gene: TRBV7-9; j_gene: TRBJ1-1; CDR3aa: CASSFKSVSAEAFF; CDR3nt: TGTGCCAGCAGCTTTAAAAGTGTGTCAGCTGAAGCTTTCTTT
abundance: once; d_gene: NA; v_gene: TRBV3-1/TRBV3-2; j_gene: TRBJ1-3; CDR3aa: CASSPDLILNTIYF; CDR3nt: TGTGCCAGCAGCCCAGACCTGATCTTAAACACCATATATTTT
abundance: few; d_gene: NA; v_gene: TRBV19; j_gene: TRBJ1-2; CDR3aa: CASETGPNYGYTF; CDR3nt: TGTGCCAGCGAGACAGGCCCTAACTATGGCTACACCTTC
abundance: NA; d_gene: NA; v_gene: TRBV27; j_gene: TRBJ2-3; CDR3aa: CATWDFGATGTGDTQYF; CDR3nt: TGTGCCACCTGGGACTTTGGGGCGACAGGGACGGGAGATACGCAGTATTTT
abundance: NA; d_gene: NA; v_gene: TRBV7-3; j_gene: TRBJ2-1; CDR3aa: CASSLTKVNPGRYNEQFF; CDR3nt: TGTGCCAGCAGCTTAACTAAGGTGAACCCAGGCCGCTACAATGAGCAGTTCTTC
abundance: NA; d_gene: TRBD2; v_gene: TRBV5-1; j_gene: TRBJ2-1; CDR3aa: CASSLTGTTLQNEQFF; CDR3nt: TGCGCCAGCAGCTTAACCGGGACTACTCTACAAAATGAGCAGTTCTTC
abundance: NA; d_gene: NA; v_gene: TRBV29-1; j_gene: TRBJ2-1; CDR3aa: CSVETARRQFF; CDR3nt: TGCAGCGTTGAGACGGCCAGAAGACAGTTCTTC
abundance: NA; d_gene: TRBD2; v_gene: TRBV19; j_gene: TRBJ2-2; CDR3aa: CASSRRWAGGNTGELFF; CDR3nt: TGTGCCAGTAGTAGGCGGTGGGCGGGGGGAAACACCGGGGAGCTGTTTTTT
abundance: NA; d_gene: TRBD1; v_gene: TRBV5-4; j_gene: TRBJ2-1; CDR3aa: CASRTDRGNEQFF; CDR3nt: TGTGCCAGCAGGACGGACAGGGGAAATGAGCAGTTCTTC
abundance: NA; d_gene: NA; v_gene: TRBV20-1; j_gene: TRBJ2-7; CDR3aa: CSASVNSFYEQYF; CDR3nt: TGCAGTGCTAGTGTTAACAGTTTTTACGAGCAGTACTTC
abundance: once; d_gene: NA; v_gene: TRBV16; j_gene: TRBJ1-2; CDR3aa: CASSQFGSSRSLGYGYTF; CDR3nt: TGTGCCAGCAGCCAATTTGGGTCCAGCAGGTCCTTAGGCTATGGCTACACCTTC
abundance: NA; d_gene: NA; v_gene: TRBV19; j_gene: TRBJ1-2; CDR3aa: CASSLRGQLLDNYGYTF; CDR3nt: TGTGCCAGTAGTCTCAGAGGACAGCTACTAGATAACTATGGCTACACCTTC